What follows are 23 T cell receptor beta chains derived from one specimen sequenced in a study of T cell clonality in common variable immunodeficiency. TCRdb's table, derived via immunoSEQ multiplex PCR, lists solely in-frame clones and lacks some. The sample yields 80,000 or so clones, without any singletons. Sequencing input: peripheral blood mononuclear cells. These receptors were collected from a person aged 18-70 years in good health.

The table lists this clone with a few counts. The read ends 3 residues shy of where the CDR3 ends; the end is completed using the germline J gene. The chain couples TRBV13 to TRBJ2-1, with a weak D call TRBD2 (9 bases). The V end was cut by 10 bases, the J end by 6 bases, with 31 bases between. CDR1 and CDR2 (germline): PRHDT, FYEKMQ (reference sequence). CDR3 length equals 18 residues. CDR3 loop: CANRTGPPFPAGGNEQFF. The CDR3 bases that were read are TGTGCCAACAGGACAGGGCCCCCTTTCCCAGCGGGAGGCAATGAG.

This clone was seen ten or more times. The CDR3 spells CSARVAGGYGYTF. The CDR3 DNA, read in part, is TGCAGTGCTAGAGTTGCAGGCGGGTATGGC. This chain connects TRBV20-1 to TRBJ1-2; D remains ambiguous. The read terminates 3 residues before the CDR3 end, so the remaining end is supplied by the germline J gene. The germline V gene has CDR1 DFQATT and CDR2 SNEGSKA (reference sequence). V was clipped by 1 base and J by 5 bases, with 11 bases between them. The CDR3 extends over 13 amino acids.

In its sample, this clone was seen many times. Incomplete CDR3 DNA: TGTGCCAGCAGCTTCGGGGACAGGGGGCTTCGGACTGAA. Amino acid sequence: CASSFGDRGLRTE. The full CDR3 protein is CASSFGDRGLRTEAFF. This sequence joins TRBV5-4 and TRBJ1-1; 12 nucleotides line up with TRBD1. The DNA ends 3 residues before the CDR3 does, and the rest of the CDR3 is filled in from the germline J gene. Germline CDR1 SGHNT, CDR2 YYREEE (reference sequence). CDR3 size: 16 residues. V shed 2 bases, J shed 5 bases, and the junction held 7 bases outside the gene matches.

This clone was seen many times. The read terminates 3 residues ahead of where the CDR3 ends, so the germline J gene completes it. This chain connects TRBV6-4 to TRBJ2-3; 8 bases agree with TRBD2. V shed 4 bases, J shed 0 bases, and the junction held 0 bases outside the gene matches. Germline V gives CDR1 MRHNA, CDR2 SNTAGT. The CDR3 contains 14 residues. The part of the CDR3 DNA that was read is TGTGCCAGCAGTGCTAGCGGGAGCACAGATACG. As protein: CASSASGSTDT. The complete CDR3 reads CASSASGSTDTQYF.

CDR3 DNA, as far as it was read: TGCGCCAGCAGCTTAGTAGCGGGAGGAGCGCTGGGCGAG. Amino acid sequence: CASSLVAGGALGE. The whole CDR3 sequence reads CASSLVAGGALGEQYF. The rearrangement uses TRBV5-1 and TRBJ2-7; 10 nucleotides agree with TRBD2. The sequenced fragment ends 3 residues before the CDR3 boundary, so the rest is inferred from the germline J gene. Losses at the gene ends were 2 bases for V and 6 bases for J; bases not matched to a gene: 11. CDR3 length: 16 amino acids. Germline values: CDR1 SGHRS, CDR2 YFSETQ.

This clone came up many times. From the germline J gene comes the end of the CDR3, since the read stops 3 residues before it. The V and J genes are TRBV20-1 and TRBJ2-7; no clear D gene. From germline, CDR1 is DFQATT and CDR2 SNEGSKA (reference sequence). The ends were cut back, 2 bases at V and 3 bases at J, with 11 bases in the middle. CDR3 size: 13 residues. The CDR3 is CSARSTVRYEQYF. Incomplete CDR3 DNA: TGCAGTGCTAGATCAACGGTTCGCTACGAG.

This clone was counted many times. The CDR3 extends 3 residues past the end of the read, so its final part is completed from the germline J gene. The V call is TRBV7-2, the J call TRBJ2-7, with 10 bases identical to TRBD2. This CDR3 has 15 amino acids. J lost 3 bases, V lost 5 bases, and 7 bases had no gene match. Germline values: CDR1 SGHTA, CDR2 FQGNSA. CDR3 sequence reads: CASSIWTSGIYEQYF. Incomplete CDR3 DNA: TGTGCCAGCAGCATCTGGACTAGCGGAATCTACGAG.

This clone was recorded many times. Sequencing ends 3 residues short of the CDR3 end; the germline J gene provides the rest. The chain recombines TRBV20-1 with TRBJ1-1, with 9 positions matching TRBD1. Looked up from germline, CDR1 is DFQATT and CDR2 is SNEGSKA (reference sequence). With 1 base clipped from V and 3 bases from J, the junction kept 12 bases outside the gene matches. This CDR3 has 17 residues. This chain's CDR3 is CSARGGTGRLGDTEAFF. CDR3 DNA (partial): TGCAGTGCTAGAGGGGGGACAGGGAGGTTGGGGGACACTGAA.

A note on this clone: The read falls 3 residues short of the CDR3 end, and the missing part is taken from the germline J gene. This chain connects TRBV7-2 to TRBJ2-5, with 8 bases fitting TRBD1. The CDR3 contains 14 residues. Per germline, CDR1 SGHTA and CDR2 FQGNSA. The DNA read from the CDR3 is TGTGCCAGCAGCTTCGGACAGGGAACGAGCACC. Its protein product is CASSFGQGTST. The whole CDR3 sequence is CASSFGQGTSTQYF.

This clone came up many times. The read is 3 residues too short to cover the CDR3 end, so that end is filled in from the germline J gene. The chain is built from TRBV20-1 and TRBJ2-7; D is undetermined. The germline CDR1 and CDR2 sequences are DFQATT and SNEGSKA (reference sequence). CDR3 length: 12 residues. Trimming stripped 4 bases from V and 2 bases from J, with 9 bases between. The sequenced part of the CDR3 DNA is TGCAGTGCTAAATACTTGACCTACGAG. It translates to CSAKYLTYE. The whole CDR3 sequence reads CSAKYLTYEQYF.

In its sample, this clone was seen many times. Relative to the germline gene, one junction end is altered; a read error may explain this. The missing CDR3 end, 3 residues past where the read stops, is filled in from the germline J gene. This rearrangement joins TRBV4-2 to TRBJ1-6; maybe TRBD1 (6 bases). The CDR3 sequence is 17 residues long. Germline CDR1 LGHNA, CDR2 YNFKEQ. CDR3 amino acids: CASSQEIQGANNSPLHF. Partial CDR3 DNA: TGCGCCAGCAGCCAAGAAATACAGGGCGCGAATAATTCACCC.

This clone was counted many times. Read data end 3 residues before the CDR3 end; the end is taken from the germline J gene. The chain links TRBV29-1 to TRBJ2-7; 8 nucleotides agree with TRBD1. The CDR3 loop spans 14 amino acids. The junction had 8 bases not matched to a gene; V was cut back by 7 bases and J by 0 bases. CDR1 and CDR2 (germline): SQVTM, ANQGSEA. The CDR3 protein is CSARGLASSYEQYF. The covered CDR3 bases are TGCAGCGCCAGGGGGCTGGCGAGCTCCTACGAG.

This clone appeared many times. The read ends 3 residues early relative to the CDR3; the germline J gene fills the gap. The rearrangement uses TRBV11-2 and TRBJ2-5; TRBD1 matches at 7 bases. The CDR3 has 15 residues. V trimming: 4 bases; J trimming: 5 bases; junction bases outside the gene matches: 10. In germline, CDR1 is SGHAT, CDR2 FQNNGV. The CDR3 sequence is CASSSRTGGTETQYF. CDR3 DNA, as far as it was read: TGTGCCAGCAGCTCGCGGACAGGTGGGACGGAGACC.

There are a few counts of this clone. The read terminates 3 residues ahead of where the CDR3 ends, so the germline J gene completes it. The chain recombines TRBV7-8 with TRBJ1-6, with 7 bases matching TRBD1. Losses at the gene ends were 1 base for V and 6 bases for J; bases not matched to a gene: 3. This CDR3 has 15 residues. CDR1 and CDR2 from the germline V gene are SGHVS and FQNEAQ. Partial CDR3 DNA: TGTGCCAGCAGCTTAGAGGACAGGTTTAATTCACCC. This encodes CASSLEDRFNSP. The entire CDR3 is CASSLEDRFNSPLHF. Based on the CDR3 plus reference TRBV7-8 and TRBJ1-6, the full variable domain is GAGVSQSPRYKVAKRGQDVALRCDPISGHVSLFWYQQALGQGPEFLTYFQNEAQLDKSGLPSDRFFAERPEGSVSTLKIQRTQQEDSAVYLCASSLEDRFNSPLHFGNGTRLTVT.

This clone occurred many times. The read halts 3 residues ahead of the CDR3 end, with the missing end drawn from the germline J gene. This chain joins TRBV14 and TRBJ2-6; tentatively, D is TRBD1 (5 bases). V lost 4 bases to trimming and J lost 0 bases, with 16 bases between them. The CDR3 extends over 18 amino acids. Germline V gives CDR1 SGHDN, CDR2 FVKESK. CDR3 bases read: TGTGCCAGCAGCCTAGTCCCCTTGGGGCTCTCTGGGGCCAACGTC. It codes for CASSLVPLGLSGANV. In full, the CDR3 reads CASSLVPLGLSGANVLTF.

This clone was recorded many times. Read data end 3 residues before the CDR3 end; the end is taken from the germline J gene. The chain carries TRBV15 and TRBJ1-2; 7 nucleotides match TRBD1. After removal of 0 bases from V and 5 bases from J, the junction contained 9 bases not matched to a gene. The CDR3 runs 16 residues. Per germline, CDR1 LNHNV and CDR2 YYDKDF (reference sequence). The sequenced part of the CDR3 DNA is TGTGCCACCAGCAGAGATAAGGCAGGGGGTGGATATGGC. Translating gives CATSRDKAGGGYG. The entire CDR3 protein reads CATSRDKAGGGYGYTF.

This clone has ten or more counts. The read halts 3 residues ahead of the CDR3 end, with the missing end drawn from the germline J gene. This chain joins TRBV29-1 and TRBJ1-4; 7 bases match TRBD1. The CDR3 spans 14 residues. The V and J ends lost 8 bases and 6 bases, in that order; junction bases with no gene match: 12. CDR1 and CDR2 from the germline V gene are SQVTM and ANQGSEA. CDR3 in amino acids: CSFSGEQGYEKLFF. The covered CDR3 bases are TGCAGCTTCAGTGGCGAACAGGGGTATGAAAAA.

Many counts were recorded for this clone. The missing CDR3 end, 3 residues past where the read stops, is filled in from the germline J gene. The chain couples TRBV5-6 to TRBJ1-1; the D is unclear. CDR3 length equals 12 residues. The V end lost 4 bases, the J end lost 7 bases, and 11 bases lay between the germline ends. Germline CDR1 SGHDT, CDR2 YYEEEE. The CDR3 protein is CASSPLVGEAFF. The covered CDR3 bases are TGTGCCAGCAGCCCCTTGGTCGGTGAA.

This clone showed up many times. The read is 3 residues too short to cover the CDR3 end, so that end is filled in from the germline J gene. The chain has TRBV29-1 and TRBJ2-7; D is unresolved. This CDR3 has 12 amino acids. V was shortened by 0 bases and J by 4 bases, with 7 bases between the two germline ends. Germline V lookup: CDR1 SQVTM, CDR2 ANQGSEA. The CDR3 reads CSVEDAGYEQYF. The CDR3 bases that were read are TGCAGCGTTGAAGATGCCGGGTACGAG.

This clone was observed at least ten times. With the read ending 3 residues before the CDR3 end, the germline J gene is used to fill in that end. The V gene is TRBV7-2, the J gene TRBJ2-3; a weak D match, TRBD2 (6 bases). Germline V gene data show CDR1 as SGHTA and CDR2 as FQGNSA. V was clipped by 3 bases and J by 5 bases, with 12 bases between them. The CDR3 extends over 14 amino acids. The CDR3 reads CASSLGGVLDTQYF. The DNA read from the CDR3 is TGTGCCAGCAGCTTGGGGGGAGTCTTAGATACG.

This clone was picked up many times. The CDR3 extends 3 residues past the end of the read, so its final part is completed from the germline J gene. The chain has TRBV10-3 and TRBJ2-2, with D tentatively TRBD1 (6 bases). V gave up 2 bases and J gave up 4 bases, with 14 bases separating them. The CDR3 consists of 16 residues. The germline CDR1 and CDR2 sequences are ENHRY and SYGVKD. CDR3 sequence: CAISEVGGAGTGELFF. The CDR3 DNA, read in part, is TGTGCCATCAGTGAGGTTGGGGGCGCTGGCACCGGGGAG.

This clone has a count of ten or more. The read terminates 3 residues ahead of where the CDR3 ends, so the germline J gene completes it. The chain uses TRBV20-1 and TRBJ2-1; perhaps TRBD2 as D (7 bases). Trimming took off 5 bases at V and 1 base at J, with 18 bases between the two ends. Germline V lookup: CDR1 DFQATT, CDR2 SNEGSKA (reference sequence). CDR3 size: 16 residues. The CDR3 sequence: CSAGPGGLTSYNEQFF. The CDR3 DNA, read in part, is TGCAGTGCTGGCCCGGGGGGCCTAACATCCTACAATGAG.

Remarks on this clone: Read sequence stops 3 residues before the CDR3 end, and the germline J gene provides the missing end. The chain recombines TRBV2 with TRBJ1-3; 7 positions agree with TRBD1. CDR1 and CDR2 from the germline V gene are SNHLY and FYNNEI. The CDR3 sequence is 16 residues long. The V gene end was trimmed by 3 bases and the J gene end by 0 bases; junction bases not matched to a gene: 5. The part of the CDR3 DNA that was read is TGTGCCAGCAGTGACGGGGACAGATCCTCTGGAAACACC. It codes for CASSDGDRSSGNT. The full-length CDR3 reads as CASSDGDRSSGNTIYF.